The clone carrying this T cell receptor beta chain was detected only once. The limits of the CDR3 on the DNA are not certain, so only TCRdb's listed CDR3 is given. This record belongs to a study of cytomegalovirus exposure and HLA in healthy donors. The PCR made use of 60 Vbeta and 13 Jbeta primers. Generated by immunoSEQ multiplex PCR, the TCRdb table keeps only in-frame clones and is missing some. This sample has 99,000 or so clones, with around 76% found just once. Germline V lookup: CDR1 PRHDT, CDR2 FYEKMQ (reference sequence). The CDR3 is 15 amino acids in total, end residues counted. This chain connects TRBV13 to TRBJ2-7; the table's D call of TRBD2 was not tested on the DNA. Sequenced material: PBMCs. This clonotype originated in a man aged 40-50 years in good health and CMV-seropositive. CDR3 protein: CASSRFGRAPSSTSF.